This passage covers 30 T cell receptor beta chains from one sample sequenced in a study of OX40 agonist ivuxolimab in advanced cancers. The repertoire was sequenced with immunoSEQ multiplex PCR; TCRdb's copy has only in-frame clones and lacks some. The table lists 70,000 or so clones, around 87% of them singletons. The material sequenced was CD4+ or CD8+ T cells sorted from blood, taken in a trial of the OX40 agonist ivuxolimab. Source of these receptors: an adult with an advanced solid tumor such as melanoma, head and neck, liver or kidney cancer.

This chain joins TRBV6-5 and TRBJ1-2; D is unclear. V was trimmed by 0 bases and J by 1 base, leaving 6 bases between them. The CDR3 loop spans 14 amino acids. The germline V gene has CDR1 MNHEY and CDR2 SVGAGI. CDR3 DNA sequence: TGTGCCAGCAGTTACTCGAGAGGTAACTATGGCTACACCTTC. Encoded protein: CASSYSRGNYGYTF.

The V and J genes are TRBV30 and TRBJ1-1, with D uncertain. This CDR3 has 14 residues. Between the trimmed V and J ends, which lost 2 bases and 1 base, there was a span of 11 bases. Germline-derived CDR1 and CDR2 are GTSNPN and SVGIG (reference sequence). The CDR3 spells CAWSRLPGNTEAFF. Written as DNA, the CDR3 is TGTGCCTGGAGTCGACTGCCGGGGAACACTGAAGCTTTCTTT. Supplemented by reference TRBV30 and TRBJ1-1, the full variable domain reads SQTIHQWPATLVQPVGSPLSLECTVEGTSNPNLYWYRQAAGRGLQLLFYSVGIGQISSEVPQNLSASRPQDRQFILSSKKLLLSDSGFYLCAWSRLPGNTEAFFGQGTRLTVV.

This sequence joins TRBV10-3 and TRBJ2-3, with 13 positions matching TRBD2. The CDR3 is 16 residues long. Unmatched junction bases numbered 7, after V lost 10 bases and J lost 0 bases. The germline V gene has CDR1 ENHRY and CDR2 SYGVKD. The chain's CDR3 is CASGTSGETSTDTQYF. CDR3 in DNA: TGTGCCAGCGGGACTAGCGGGGAAACTAGCACAGATACGCAGTATTTT.

The chain combines TRBV2 with TRBJ2-5, with D perhaps TRBD2 (5 bases). V dropped 11 bases and J dropped 7 bases, with 20 bases sitting between them. This CDR3 spans 13 amino acids. Germline assignment: CDR1 SNHLY and CDR2 FYNNEI. The CDR3 DNA follows: TGTGCCTCTAAGGGAGAGACGTTGGGGACCCAGTACTTC. Its protein is CASKGETLGTQYF.

The chain links TRBV14 to TRBJ1-6, with D hard to call. This CDR3 has 14 residues. The V gene lost 4 bases and the J gene lost 9 bases, with 13 bases spanning the gap. Germline assignment: CDR1 SGHDN and CDR2 FVKESK. CDR3 sequence (DNA): TGTGCCAGCAGCCTAGAACCGCAGAGTTCACCCCTCCACTTT. Protein sequence: CASSLEPQSSPLHF.

The V call is TRBV9, the J call TRBJ2-7, with 9 bases matching TRBD1. Germline CDR1 and CDR2: SGDLS and YYNGEE. The ends lost 0 bases at V and 3 bases at J; junction bases unmatched: 1. The CDR3 is made up of 14 amino acids. CDR3 protein: CASSVGDRVYEQYF. CDR3 nucleotide sequence: TGTGCCAGCAGCGTAGGGGACAGGGTCTACGAGCAGTACTTC.

The rearrangement uses TRBV14 and TRBJ1-1; no firm D call. V dropped 3 bases and J dropped 4 bases, with 12 bases sitting between them. There are 14 residues in the CDR3. The germline CDR1 and CDR2 sequences are SGHDN and FVKESK. CDR3 residues: CASSHPWGSTEAFF. The CDR3, as DNA: TGTGCCAGCAGCCACCCGTGGGGTAGCACTGAAGCTTTCTTT.

This chain links TRBV9 with TRBJ1-5; possible D gene TRBD1, 6 bases. Trimming shortened V by 5 bases and J by 2 bases, and 11 bases separated the two germline ends. Germline V gene sequence: CDR1 SGDLS, CDR2 YYNGEE. CDR3 length: 14 residues. CDR3 region: CASSSGAGNQPQHF. CDR3 coding DNA: TGTGCCAGCAGTTCGGGGGCGGGCAATCAGCCCCAGCATTTT.

V gene TRBV6-5 combines with J gene TRBJ2-7; D gene uncertain. The CDR3 covers 15 residues. Trimming pared 3 bases from V and 3 bases from J, leaving 15 bases between. From germline, CDR1 is MNHEY and CDR2 SVGAGI. The CDR3 loop is CASSYGQGKNYEQYF. CDR3 bases: TGTGCCAGCAGTTATGGGCAAGGGAAAAACTACGAGCAGTACTTC.

J is TRBJ2-3 and V is TRBV2, with TRBD2 matching over 10 bases. The ends lost 4 bases at V and 6 bases at J; junction bases unmatched: 7. Germline CDR1 and CDR2: SNHLY and FYNNEI. The CDR3 runs 15 residues. Written as DNA, the CDR3 is TGTGCCAGCAGTGTGTCGCTAGCGGGGGTCGATACGCAGTATTTT. Encoded protein: CASSVSLAGVDTQYF.

This clone was recorded a few times. This sequence joins TRBV29-1 and TRBJ2-7; 8 positions match TRBD1. The CDR3 totals 14 residues. Germline V gene data show CDR1 as SQVTM and CDR2 as ANQGSEA. J lost 4 bases, V lost 7 bases, and 12 bases had no gene match. DNA for the CDR3: TGCAGCGCAGTCCCCGGACAGGGTCGATACGAGCAGTACTTC. Amino acids: CSAVPGQGRYEQYF.

V and J are TRBV7-9 and TRBJ1-3; D is perhaps TRBD1 (5 bases). The CDR3 runs to 13 residues. Trimming removed 7 bases from V and 9 bases from J, with 16 bases in between. Germline V gene data show CDR1 as SEHNR and CDR2 as FQNEAQ (reference sequence). This chain's CDR3 is CASTPGNGGTIYF. In nucleotides, the CDR3 is TGTGCCAGCACCCCGGGGAATGGGGGCACCATATATTTT.

The V and J genes are TRBV7-2 and TRBJ2-1; D unclear. This CDR3 has 13 residues. V lost 5 bases and J lost 7, with 12 bases in between. Germline values: CDR1 SGHTA, CDR2 FQGNSA. The CDR3 region has the DNA TGTGCCAGCAGCCCGCGATGGAGAAATGAGCAGTTCTTC. This codes for CASSPRWRNEQFF. The full variable domain, rest sourced from reference TRBV7-2 and TRBJ2-1, is GAGVSQSPSNKVTEKGKDVELRCDPISGHTALYWYRQSLGQGLEFLIYFQGNSAPDKSGLPSDRFSAERTGGSVSTLTIQRTQQEDSAVYLCASSPRWRNEQFFGPGTRLTVL.

J is TRBJ2-3 and V is TRBV6-1, with TRBD2 matching over 8 bases. Germline V CDR1 and CDR2: MNHNS, SASEGT. The length of the CDR3 is 14 residues. The V gene end was trimmed by 7 bases and the J gene end by 3 bases; junction bases not matched to a gene: 6. DNA of the CDR3: TGTGCCAGCAATACGGCGGGGGGAACAGATACGCAGTATTTT. It codes for CASNTAGGTDTQYF.

The J gene is TRBJ2-7, the V gene TRBV7-9, with 10 bases lining up with TRBD1. Germline CDR1 reads SEHNR; CDR2 reads FQNEAQ (reference sequence). CDR3 length equals 18 residues. Unmatched junction bases numbered 11, after V lost 2 bases and J lost 1 base. CDR3 region: CASSLSPGRDRGSYEQYF. CDR3 coding DNA: TGTGCCAGCAGCTTAAGCCCGGGGCGGGACAGGGGTTCCTACGAGCAGTACTTC.

The rearrangement uses TRBV5-1 and TRBJ2-2; D remains unclear. V was pared by 5 bases and J by 6 bases, with 11 bases between. Germline V lookup: CDR1 SGHRS, CDR2 YFSETQ. CDR3 size: 13 residues. CDR3: CASSMGVAGELFF. The CDR3 DNA reads TGCGCCAGCAGTATGGGCGTCGCCGGGGAGCTGTTTTTT.

The chain has TRBV6-1 and TRBJ1-1; D uncertain. Germline V gene sequence: CDR1 MNHNS, CDR2 SASEGT. This CDR3 is built from 11 residues. The V gene lost 1 base and the J gene lost 10 bases, with 7 bases spanning the gap. CDR3 loop: CASSEGWRAFF. The CDR3 DNA reads as TGTGCCAGCAGTGAAGGGTGGCGAGCTTTCTTT.

This clone was seen just once. The chain uses TRBV30 and TRBJ1-5; D unresolved. The CDR3 consists of 13 residues. CDR1 is GTSNPN, CDR2 SVGIG, per germline (reference sequence). V was clipped by 2 bases and J by 1 base, with 6 bases between them. CDR3 DNA: TGTGCCTGGAGTCCACAGAGCAATCAGCCCCAGCATTTT. It yields the protein CAWSPQSNQPQHF.

J is TRBJ2-3 and V is TRBV9; D is perhaps TRBD1 or TRBD2 (5 bases each). The germline V gene encodes CDR1 SGDLS and CDR2 YYNGEE. Trimming removed 0 bases at V and 6 bases at J, with 8 bases between. The CDR3 is 13 amino acids. CDR3 in DNA: TGTGCCAGCAGCGTAGGAGGGGTGGATACGCAGTATTTT. Protein product: CASSVGGVDTQYF.

The chain is built from TRBV19 and TRBJ1-5; unclear D gene. The CDR3 totals 15 residues. V lost 3 bases and J 0 bases, leaving 9 bases between the germline ends. Germline V gene data show CDR1 as LNHDA and CDR2 as SQIVND (reference sequence). CDR3 in DNA: TGTGCCAGTAGTATGCGAGGCCATAGCAATCAGCCCCAGCATTTT. Translating gives CASSMRGHSNQPQHF.

This rearrangement joins TRBV28 to TRBJ2-6; 10 bases are a match to TRBD1. Germline assignment: CDR1 MDHEN and CDR2 SYDVKM. This CDR3 contains 17 residues. The V and J ends lost 6 bases and 0 bases, in that order; junction bases with no gene match: 5. The CDR3 bases are TGTGCCAGCAGGGCCGGGACAGGGGACTCTGGGGCCAACGTCCTGACTTTC. This encodes CASRAGTGDSGANVLTF.

V and J are TRBV6-6 and TRBJ1-2; D uncertain. The CDR3 is 10 amino acids. Germline CDR1 MNHNY, CDR2 SVGAGI (reference sequence). Trimming cost V 4 bases and J 7 bases, with 4 bases left between them. The CDR3 sequence: CASSSSGYTF. CDR3 coding DNA: TGTGCCAGCAGTTCTAGTGGCTACACCTTC.

This clone was counted only a few times. This sequence joins TRBV2 and TRBJ1-2, with D unresolved. Germline V gene sequence: CDR1 SNHLY, CDR2 FYNNEI. With 0 bases removed from V and 0 bases from J, the gap between germline ends came to 5 bases. This CDR3 has 14 residues. DNA for the CDR3: TGTGCCAGCAGTGAAGCCCCCGCTAACTATGGCTACACCTTC. Translation gives CASSEAPANYGYTF.

The chain links TRBV10-2 to TRBJ1-2, with D unclear. The CDR3 has 13 residues. Germline assignment: CDR1 WSHSY and CDR2 SAAADI. Deletions cut 2 bases from V and 2 bases from J, with 6 bases between. The CDR3 DNA reads TGCGCCAGCAGTGAGGGTCTCAACTATGGCTACACCTTC. Translating gives CASSEGLNYGYTF.

This chain connects TRBV6-1 to TRBJ1-5, with a tentative D call TRBD1 (5 bases). The CDR3 length is 16 residues. The germline V gene encodes CDR1 MNHNS and CDR2 SASEGT. Trimming took 3 bases from V and 3 from J, leaving 15 bases between them. The CDR3 is CASSDGWGRTNQPQHF. CDR3 DNA: TGTGCCAGCAGTGACGGCTGGGGCAGAACCAATCAGCCCCAGCATTTT.

This sequence joins TRBV7-9 and TRBJ1-6; the D gene is possibly TRBD1 (5 bases). V lost 9 bases, J lost 5 bases, and 11 bases lay in between. This CDR3 has 13 residues. Germline loops: CDR1 SEHNR, CDR2 FQNEAQ (reference sequence). The CDR3 protein is CASGTGDNSPLHF. CDR3 sequence (DNA): TGTGCCAGTGGGACGGGTGATAATTCACCCCTCCACTTT.

This CDR3 reads CATNQEGDTGELFF. The CDR3 DNA reads as TGTGCCACCAATCAGGAAGGGGACACCGGGGAGCTGTTTTTT. The chain has TRBV7-9 and TRBJ2-2, with a possible D match to TRBD1 (5 bases). This CDR3 spans 14 amino acids. V dropped 10 bases and J dropped 3 bases, with 15 bases sitting between them. Germline lookup yields CDR1 SEHNR and CDR2 FQNEAQ (reference sequence).

The chain has TRBV9 and TRBJ1-1, with D maybe TRBD1 (6 bases). The CDR3 is 14 residues long. The V end was cut by 3 bases, the J end by 10 bases, with 19 bases between. Looked up from germline, CDR1 is SGDLS and CDR2 is YYNGEE. CDR3 bases: TGTGCCAGCAGCGGAGAAGGGGGGGCTGGTCGAGCTTTCTTT. It translates to CASSGEGGAGRAFF.

J is TRBJ2-5 and V is TRBV7-2; D call uncertain. Trimming removed 1 base from V and 5 bases from J, with 2 bases in between. The germline gives CDR1 SGHTA, CDR2 FQGNSA. The CDR3 extends over 11 amino acids. CDR3 loop: CASSLVETQYF. The CDR3, as DNA: TGTGCCAGCAGCTTAGTGGAGACCCAGTACTTC.

This chain joins TRBV9 and TRBJ1-4; 11 positions match TRBD1. CDR3 length: 16 amino acids. Germline values: CDR1 SGDLS, CDR2 YYNGEE. The ends lost 0 bases at V and 5 bases at J; junction bases unmatched: 3. The CDR3 nucleotides read TGTGCCAGCAGCGTAGAGGGACAGGGGGGAAATGAAAAACTGTTTTTT. This sequence encodes CASSVEGQGGNEKLFF.